These 19 T cell receptor beta chains came from one sample sequenced in a study of technical replicates of blood from a handful of donors. Profiling relied on immunoSEQ multiplex PCR, and the TCRdb table lists in-frame clones only, not all of them. The data contain 75,000 or so clones, 85% to 95% of them singletons. Material for sequencing was T cells isolated from PBMCs. Receptors were obtained from a human donor in good health.

This clone was seen just once. The rearrangement joins TRBV5-1 to TRBJ2-7, with 12 positions matching TRBD2. The CDR3 runs to 14 residues. Germline V gives CDR1 SGHRS, CDR2 YFSETQ. The J segment lost 10 bases and the V segment lost 5 bases, leaving 10 bases of the junction unmatched. In nucleotides, the CDR3 is TGCGCCAGCAGGAGGACTAGCGGGATTGGCGAACAGTACTTC. Amino acid sequence: CASRRTSGIGEQYF.

The V and J genes are TRBV11-2 and TRBJ2-2; a weak D match, TRBD1 (6 bases). Germline V CDR1 and CDR2: SGHAT, FQNNGV. The ends were cut back, 2 bases at V and 4 bases at J, with 14 bases in the middle. This CDR3 comprises 16 residues. CDR3 loop: CASSLTLNRATGELFF. The CDR3 bases are TGTGCCAGCAGCTTAACCCTTAACAGGGCCACCGGGGAGCTGTTTTTT. Supplemented by reference TRBV11-2 and TRBJ2-2, the full variable domain reads EAGVAQSPRYKIIEKRQSVAFWCNPISGHATLYWYQQILGQGPKLLIQFQNNGVVDDSQLPKDRFSAERLKGVDSTLKIQPAKLEDSAVYLCASSLTLNRATGELFFGEGSRLTVL.

The chain has TRBV2 and TRBJ2-3; D gene unclear. CDR3 length equals 11 residues. Germline-derived CDR1 and CDR2 are SNHLY and FYNNEI. The V end was cut by 2 bases, the J end by 7 bases, with 4 bases between. CDR3 amino acids: CASSEPYTQYF. CDR3 nucleotide sequence: TGTGCCAGCAGTGAACCCTATACGCAGTATTTT. Based on the CDR3 plus reference TRBV2 and TRBJ2-3, the full variable domain is EPEVTQTPSHQVTQMGQEVILRCVPISNHLYFYWYRQILGQKVEFLVSFYNNEISEKSEIFDDQFSVERPDGSNFTLKIRSTKLEDSAMYFCASSEPYTQYFGPGTRLTVL.

This chain links TRBV5-1 with TRBJ1-1; tentatively, D is TRBD1 (5 bases). Germline V gene lookup returns CDR1 SGHRS and CDR2 YFSETQ. The CDR3 runs to 15 residues. Trimming took off 0 bases at V and 4 bases at J, with 13 bases between the two ends. CDR3 in DNA: TGCGCCAGCAGCTTGGATGGCAGGGTGGCCACTGAAGCTTTCTTT. Amino acids: CASSLDGRVATEAFF.

The chain employs TRBV9 and TRBJ1-3; 7 nucleotides align to TRBD1. This CDR3 is built from 15 residues. The germline CDR1 and CDR2 sequences are SGDLS and YYNGEE. V trimming: 3 bases; J trimming: 2 bases; junction bases outside the gene matches: 5. The CDR3 is CASSGRGLAGNTIYF. DNA of the CDR3: TGTGCCAGCAGCGGAAGGGGGCTGGCTGGAAACACCATATATTTT.

This chain uses TRBV4-1 with TRBJ2-7; D is perhaps TRBD2 (7 bases). The germline V and J ends were trimmed by 4 bases and 4 bases, with 20 bases remaining between them. CDR3 length: 16 residues. From germline, CDR1 is MGHRA and CDR2 YSYEKL. CDR3 coding DNA: TGCGCCAGCAGCCGTTCCTGGACAGCGGGAACGTACGAGCAGTACTTC. Amino acids: CASSRSWTAGTYEQYF.

V usage is TRBV6-6 and J usage is TRBJ2-5; tentative D call: TRBD2 (6 bases). Germline V gene sequence: CDR1 MNHNY, CDR2 SVGAGI (reference sequence). The CDR3 has 14 residues. V dropped 6 bases and J dropped 2 bases, with 13 bases sitting between them. DNA for the CDR3: TGTGCCAGCAGGCAGGGACTTTTACAAGAGACCCAGTACTTC. It encodes CASRQGLLQETQYF.

The chain joins TRBV27 to TRBJ1-1, with a possible D match to TRBD1 (5 bases). The CDR3 contains 18 residues. Trimming took off 1 base at V and 3 bases at J, with 21 bases between the two ends. Germline lookup yields CDR1 MNHEY and CDR2 SMNVEV (reference sequence). As DNA, the CDR3 is TGTGCCAGCAGTTTATTCTCCACGACCCGCCGGGACTACACTGAAGCTTTCTTT. As protein: CASSLFSTTRRDYTEAFF.

The rearrangement joins TRBV2 to TRBJ1-6, with D unclear. The CDR3 length is 15 residues. V dropped 7 bases and J dropped 0 bases, with 10 bases sitting between them. Germline values: CDR1 SNHLY, CDR2 FYNNEI. CDR3 sequence (DNA): TGTGCCAGCATTTTTACGAGCTCCTATAATTCACCCCTCCACTTT. Translated, it gives CASIFTSSYNSPLHF.

In this sample, this clone turned up once. The J gene is TRBJ1-2, the V gene TRBV4-1, with 9 nucleotides matching TRBD1. The J segment lost 13 bases and the V segment lost 4 bases, leaving 10 bases of the junction unmatched. There are 13 residues in the CDR3. Germline CDR1 and CDR2: MGHRA and YSYEKL. The chain's CDR3 is CASSRIGDRVRTF. The CDR3 DNA reads TGCGCCAGCAGCCGGATCGGGGACAGGGTCCGCACCTTC.

This chain connects TRBV27 to TRBJ2-7, with 9 bases that match TRBD1. The CDR3 runs to 14 residues. Looked up from germline, CDR1 is MNHEY and CDR2 is SMNVEV (reference sequence). With 2 bases clipped from V and 5 bases from J, the junction kept 4 bases outside the gene matches. CDR3 region: CASSLVQGADEQYF. The CDR3 nucleotides read TGTGCCAGCAGTTTAGTACAGGGGGCCGACGAGCAGTACTTC.

The chain has TRBV4-1 and TRBJ1-2, with 8 bases matching TRBD1. With V trimmed by 1 base and J by 5 bases, 9 bases remained unmatched. CDR1 is MGHRA, CDR2 YSYEKL, per germline. The CDR3 contains 16 residues. CDR3: CASSQVFQGAKYGYTF. The DNA for the CDR3 is TGCGCCAGCAGCCAAGTATTCCAGGGGGCAAAGTATGGCTACACCTTC.

The chain uses TRBV4-2 and TRBJ1-2; D remains ambiguous. The CDR3 sequence is 16 residues long. The ends were cut back, 1 base at V and 5 bases at J, with 17 bases in the middle. Germline-derived CDR1 and CDR2 are LGHNA and YNFKEQ. This CDR3 is CASSQALPGVGYGYTF. The DNA of the CDR3 is TGTGCCAGCAGCCAAGCCCTTCCCGGGGTTGGATATGGCTACACCTTC.

The V and J genes are TRBV6-6 and TRBJ1-5, with 8 bases that match TRBD1. CDR1 is MNHNY, CDR2 SVGAGI, per germline (reference sequence). J was trimmed by 3 bases and V by 9 bases; bases with no gene match: 13. The CDR3 has 16 amino acids. CDR3 residues: CASSEAGTGINQPQHF. The CDR3 bases are TGTGCCAGTTCGGAGGCGGGGACAGGTATCAATCAGCCCCAGCATTTT.

As for this clone: Distinct nucleotide sequences in the sample also encode this CDR3. CDR3 region: CASSLAGSSYNEQFF. The CDR3, as DNA: TGTGCCAGCAGCTTAGCGGGGAGCTCCTACAATGAGCAGTTCTTC. The chain uses TRBV7-2 and TRBJ2-1, with D possibly TRBD2 on 5 matching bases. V was clipped by 0 bases and J by 0 bases, with 6 bases between them. Germline CDR1 is SGHTA and CDR2 is FQGNSA. This CDR3 contains 15 residues.

This chain joins TRBV30 and TRBJ1-1; D is uncertain. Germline V gives CDR1 GTSNPN, CDR2 SVGIG (reference sequence). V was shortened by 0 bases and J by 1 base, with 9 bases between the two germline ends. This CDR3 is built from 14 residues. The DNA for the CDR3 is TGTGCCTGGAGTGTAGAGGGAAGGAACACTGAAGCTTTCTTT. Its protein product is CAWSVEGRNTEAFF.

The table lists this clone with a few counts. V is TRBV27 and J is TRBJ1-6, with TRBD1 matching 9 bases. The V gene's germline CDR1 is MNHEY and CDR2 SMNVEV (reference sequence). The CDR3 is made up of 15 amino acids. J lost 6 bases, V lost 3 bases, and 3 bases had no gene match. CDR3 sequence: CASSFRGQGNSPLHF. CDR3 nucleotide sequence: TGTGCCAGCAGTTTTCGGGGACAGGGTAATTCACCCCTCCACTTT.

The CDR3 is CASSRLEAGVFAEQYF. The CDR3 DNA sequence: TGTGCCAGCAGCCGACTGGAAGCGGGAGTATTTGCCGAGCAGTACTTC. This chain connects TRBV13 to TRBJ2-7; 8 bases align to TRBD2. The CDR3 extends over 16 amino acids. From germline, CDR1 is PRHDT and CDR2 FYEKMQ (reference sequence). J lost 6 bases, V lost 5 bases, and 15 bases had no gene match.

CDR3 residues: CASRRPGIMNTEAFF. Written as DNA, the CDR3 is TGTGCCAGCAGGAGACCAGGCATCATGAACACTGAAGCTTTCTTT. V is TRBV28 and J is TRBJ1-1; D not resolved. V was trimmed by 6 bases and J by 0 bases, leaving 14 bases between them. The CDR3 is made up of 15 amino acids. CDR1 and CDR2 (germline): MDHEN, SYDVKM. Full variable domain (remainder filled in from reference TRBV28 and TRBJ1-1): DVKVTQSSRYLVKRTGEKVFLECVQDMDHENMFWYRQDPGLGLRLIYFSYDVKMKEKGDIPEGYSVSREKKERFSLILESASTNQTSMYLCASRRPGIMNTEAFFGQGTRLTVV.